Below are 18 T cell receptor beta chains sequenced from a single sample in a study of control samples from healthy donors and cancer patients. TCRdb's copy holds only in-frame clones and misses some; the assay was immunoSEQ multiplex PCR. The table records roughly 80,000 clones, approximately 90% of them present only once. The sample was blood. These receptors were obtained from a woman aged 45-59 years in good health.

This clone appeared a single time. The chain joins TRBV5-1 to TRBJ2-3, with TRBD2 matching over 8 bases. Germline CDR1 is SGHRS and CDR2 is YFSETQ. The J segment lost 6 bases and the V segment lost 3 bases, leaving 9 bases of the junction unmatched. The CDR3 is 15 amino acids. The CDR3 region is CASSSRGREEDTQYF. DNA of the CDR3: TGCGCCAGCAGCTCCCGAGGGCGGGAGGAGGATACGCAGTATTTT.

This chain uses TRBV5-1 with TRBJ2-2; the D gene is possibly TRBD2 (5 bases). Germline V gene lookup returns CDR1 SGHRS and CDR2 YFSETQ. The CDR3 spans 13 residues. V dropped 3 bases and J dropped 5 bases, with 8 bases sitting between them. The CDR3 sequence: CASSWERTGELFF. Written as DNA, the CDR3 is TGCGCCAGCAGCTGGGAGAGAACCGGGGAGCTGTTTTTT.

The V gene is TRBV5-1, the J gene TRBJ2-2; D not certain. Trimming took off 0 bases at V and 4 bases at J, with 7 bases between the two ends. The CDR3 sequence is 14 residues long. CDR1 SGHRS and CDR2 YFSETQ come from the germline V gene. The CDR3 sequence is CASSLGIPTGELFF. The CDR3 nucleotides are TGCGCCAGCAGCTTGGGTATTCCCACCGGGGAGCTGTTTTTT.

The chain has TRBV3-1 (or the pseudogene TRBV3-2) and TRBJ2-7, with D hard to call. This CDR3 is built from 15 residues. With 1 base removed from V and 2 bases from J, the gap between germline ends came to 12 bases. From germline, CDR1 is LGHDT and CDR2 YNNKEL (reference sequence). CDR3 nucleotides: TGTGCCAGCAGCCAAGGGGCGGATAGTGCCTACGAGCAGTACTTC. It yields the protein CASSQGADSAYEQYF.

This clone showed up just once. The chain joins TRBV6-2 or TRBV6-3 to TRBJ1-2, with D possibly TRBD1 on 6 matching bases. This CDR3 is 17 amino acids long. Germline V gives CDR1 MNHEY, CDR2 SVGEGT. Trimming cost V 0 bases and J 6 bases, with 20 bases left between them. This chain's CDR3 is CASSYSISSTGFHGYTF. CDR3 nucleotide sequence: TGTGCCAGCAGTTACTCGATTTCATCCACAGGGTTCCATGGCTACACCTTC.

The chain couples TRBV11-3 to TRBJ1-1, with 7 bases that match TRBD1. The junction had 4 bases not matched to a gene; V was cut back by 2 bases and J by 4 bases. CDR3 length: 14 residues. CDR1 is SGHNT and CDR2 is YENEEA in the germline V gene. CDR3 region: CASSLSSGGTEAFF. In DNA, the CDR3 is TGTGCCAGCAGCTTAAGTTCAGGGGGCACTGAAGCTTTCTTT. Full variable domain (outside the CDR3, taken from reference TRBV11-3 and TRBJ1-1): EAGVVQSPRYKIIEKKQPVAFWCNPISGHNTLYWYLQNLGQGPELLIRYENEEAVDDSQLPKDRFSAERLKGVDSTLKIQPAELGDSAVYLCASSLSSGGTEAFFGQGTRLTVV.

The chain uses TRBV20-1 and TRBJ2-1; tentatively, D is TRBD2 (5 bases). The CDR3 spans 10 residues. Germline V gene data show CDR1 as DFQATT and CDR2 as SNEGSKA (reference sequence). With 3 bases removed from V and 12 bases from J, the gap between germline ends came to 9 bases. The CDR3 spells CSASLGLQFF. The CDR3 DNA follows: TGCAGTGCTAGTTTAGGACTGCAGTTCTTC.

The genes are TRBV10-1 and TRBJ1-6; D might be TRBD1 (5 bases). Germline CDR1 reads WNHNN; CDR2 reads SYGVQD (reference sequence). V was pared by 6 bases and J by 1 base, with 19 bases between. This CDR3 region has 18 residues. CDR3 loop: CASRHRQGGLSYNSPLHF. CDR3 in DNA: TGCGCCAGCAGACACAGGCAAGGCGGCCTGTCCTATAATTCACCCCTCCACTTT.

The chain has TRBV7-9 and TRBJ2-1; a weak D match, TRBD2 (6 bases). Deletions cut 6 bases from V and 5 bases from J, with 11 bases between. This CDR3 region has 13 residues. Per the germline V gene, CDR1 is SEHNR and CDR2 is FQNEAQ (reference sequence). CDR3 nucleotides: TGTGCCAGCAGAGAGCGGGCGGACAATGAGCAGTTCTTC. This translates into CASRERADNEQFF.

The rearrangement joins TRBV30 to TRBJ1-2; tentative D call: TRBD1 (6 bases). Per germline, CDR1 GTSNPN and CDR2 SVGIG (reference sequence). The CDR3 sequence is 13 residues long. V was clipped by 2 bases and J by 4 bases, with 11 bases between them. CDR3 residues: CAWSLGQLYGYTF. CDR3 DNA sequence: TGTGCCTGGAGTCTCGGACAGCTCTATGGCTACACCTTC.

The chain uses TRBV6-5 and TRBJ1-2; a weak D match, TRBD1 (6 bases). Trimming stripped 5 bases from V and 8 bases from J, with 12 bases between. The CDR3 consists of 12 residues. The V gene's germline CDR1 is MNHEY and CDR2 SVGAGI. The CDR3 here is CASSRDMSGYTF. The CDR3 DNA reads TGTGCCAGCAGTCGGGACATGAGCGGCTACACCTTC.

The chain joins TRBV5-1 to TRBJ2-3; no reliable D call. This CDR3 contains 12 residues. Germline V gene sequence: CDR1 SGHRS, CDR2 YFSETQ. Trimming left V 5 bases short and J 4 bases short, with 8 bases between. This CDR3 reads CASRVGADTQYF. Written as DNA, the CDR3 is TGCGCCAGCAGAGTCGGTGCAGATACGCAGTATTTT.

The chain combines TRBV14 with TRBJ2-6, with D unresolved. Germline V CDR1 and CDR2: SGHDN, FVKESK. V was clipped by 0 bases and J by 2 bases, with 2 bases between them. The CDR3 runs to 14 residues. DNA for the CDR3: TGTGCCAGCAGCCAAGACCCTGGGGCCAACGTCCTGACTTTC. This gives the protein CASSQDPGANVLTF. Combining the CDR3 with reference TRBV14 and TRBJ2-6 gives the whole variable domain EAGVTQFPSHSVIEKGQTVTLRCDPISGHDNLYWYRRVMGKEIKFLLHFVKESKQDESGMPNNRFLAERTGGTYSTLKVQPAELEDSGVYFCASSQDPGANVLTFGAGSRLTVL.

V usage is TRBV14 and J usage is TRBJ1-2; weak D call: TRBD1 (6 bases). V lost 0 bases and J lost 8, with 10 bases in between. Germline-derived CDR1 and CDR2 are SGHDN and FVKESK. This CDR3 spans 13 amino acids. The CDR3 loop reads CASSQDLRGGYTF. The CDR3 DNA reads as TGTGCCAGCAGCCAAGATTTGAGGGGGGGCTACACCTTC.

As DNA, the CDR3 is TGTGCCAGCAGTTACTCAGTTGCAACTAATGAAAAACTGTTTTTT. Residues: CASSYSVATNEKLFF. The chain carries TRBV6-6 and TRBJ1-4; D gene uncertain. The V end was cut by 0 bases, the J end by 0 bases, with 5 bases between. Germline lookup yields CDR1 MNHNY and CDR2 SVGAGI (reference sequence). This CDR3 region has 15 residues.

Of note for this clone: The junction departs from the called germline gene at one end, perhaps through a read error. This chain links TRBV10-2 with TRBJ1-3; the match to TRBD1 covers 9 bases. This CDR3 region has 14 residues. Germline V gene data show CDR1 as WSHSY and CDR2 as SAAADI. CDR3 amino acids: CASRPPGQGITIYF. The DNA of the CDR3 is TGCGCCAGCAGACCCCCGGGACAGGGAATCACCATATATTTT.

This clone was seen a single time. The V call is TRBV6-5, the J call TRBJ2-3, with TRBD2 matching 11 bases. The ends lost 7 bases at V and 1 base at J; junction bases unmatched: 1. The CDR3 has 14 residues. The germline CDR1 and CDR2 sequences are MNHEY and SVGAGI. CDR3 region: CASKTSGGTDTQYF. CDR3 nucleotide sequence: TGTGCCAGCAAGACTAGCGGGGGCACAGATACGCAGTATTTT.

The V and J genes are TRBV3-1 (or the pseudogene TRBV3-2) and TRBJ1-1; D not resolved. CDR1 and CDR2 from the germline V gene are LGHDT and YNNKEL (reference sequence). Trimming cost V 2 bases and J 3 bases, with 1 base left between them. The CDR3 length is 11 residues. CDR3 residues: CASSQYTEAFF. The CDR3 DNA follows: TGTGCCAGCAGCCAATACACTGAAGCTTTCTTT.